Each of the 23 T cell receptor beta chains below was sequenced from the same sample in a study of T cell repertoires in cytomegalovirus infection (dated by TCRdb to between 2017 and 2020). The data were produced on an Illumina HiSeq 1500. TCRdb reprocessed the public reads (quality trimming at Q25 with fastp, clone calling with MiXCR) and kept in-frame beta chains. Rows are unified per CDR3 protein, each entry keeping the most common DNA and genes. The sample has approximately 1,000,000 distinct CDR3 sequences on record, roughly 30% of them singletons. Of the sample, over 12% is held by the ten largest clones. Taken with the paper, the label for treatment or condition translates to: in vitro stimulation with specific CMV peptide epitopes to enrich CMV-specific T cells. These receptors' targets are unknown. This specimen was cultured CD8+ T cells from PBMCs, taken from culture after CMV antigen stimulation. The receptors here all came from a human donor in good health (CMV status not recorded). Some clones in this sample may be carry-over from other donors' samples.

The chain joins TRBV10-3 to TRBJ1-1; D is perhaps TRBD1 (6 bases). V shed 6 bases and J shed 5 bases, with 22 bases lying between them. CDR3 length: 16 residues. Germline V CDR1 and CDR2: ENHRY, SYGVKD. This chain's CDR3 is CAIRVWGGGAETEAFF. The CDR3, as DNA: TGTGCCATCAGAGTCTGGGGGGGGGGCGCGGAGACTGAAGCTTTCTTT.

This chain joins TRBV11-1 and TRBJ2-1; no reliable D call. V was trimmed by 6 bases and J by 8 bases, leaving 17 bases between them. Germline V gene lookup returns CDR1 SGHAT and CDR2 FQDESV (reference sequence). This CDR3 has 14 amino acids. The CDR3 here is CASRLSGSLDEQFF. DNA for the CDR3: TGTGCCAGCAGATTAAGTGGGTCCCTAGATGAGCAGTTCTTC.

This chain connects TRBV7-9 to TRBJ2-3, with D unresolved. V lost 4 bases and J lost 6, with 14 bases in between. This CDR3 is built from 14 residues. Germline CDR1 and CDR2: SEHNR and FQNEAQ (reference sequence). CDR3 in DNA: TGTGCCAGCAGCTCCCGTGTTGGGCTGGATACGCAGTATTTT. Translation gives CASSSRVGLDTQYF. Variable domain in full (rest from reference TRBV7-9 and TRBJ2-3): DTGVSQNPRHKITKRGQNVTFRCDPISEHNRLYWYRQTLGQGPEFLTYFQNEAQLEKSRLLSDRFSAERPKGSFSTLEIQRTEQGDSAMYLCASSSRVGLDTQYFGPGTRLTVL.

This clonotype was observed a few times. The genes are TRBV28 and TRBJ2-1, with D possibly being TRBD2 (6 bases). The CDR3 loop spans 16 amino acids. From germline, CDR1 is MDHEN and CDR2 SYDVKM. V shed 2 bases and J shed 6 bases, with 17 bases lying between them. The DNA of the CDR3 is TGTGCCAGCAGTTTAGGGGGGACTGCGGATTTCAATGAGCAGTTCTTC. This sequence encodes CASSLGGTADFNEQFF.

This clonotype was picked up a small number of times. The chain is built from TRBV6-2 or TRBV6-3 and TRBJ2-7; TRBD2 matches at 8 bases. CDR1 and CDR2 from the germline V gene are MNHEY and SVGEGT. This CDR3 is 15 amino acids long. Trimming cost V 6 bases and J 2 bases; bases outside gene matches: 9. CDR3 coding DNA: TGTGCCAGCAGCCCCAGCGGGGGTCCTACCTACGAGCAGTACGTC. This codes for CASSPSGGPTYEQYV.

This clonotype has a handful of counts. The V call is TRBV7-9, the J call TRBJ2-6, with TRBD1 identical over 8 bases. The V and J ends lost 5 bases and 3 bases, in that order; junction bases with no gene match: 3. The CDR3 consists of 15 residues. CDR1 is SEHNR, CDR2 FQNEAQ, per germline (reference sequence). The DNA for the CDR3 is TGTGCCAGCAGCGGCAGGGGGCTTGGGGCCAACGTCCTGACTTTC. Its translation is CASSGRGLGANVLTF.

The genes are TRBV7-9 and TRBJ2-1, with D unresolved. V was trimmed by 5 bases and J by 8 bases, leaving 13 bases between them. The V gene's germline CDR1 is SEHNR and CDR2 FQNEAQ (reference sequence). CDR3 length: 13 residues. The CDR3 reads CASSPPQADEQFF. As DNA, the CDR3 is TGTGCCAGCAGCCCCCCCCAGGCGGATGAGCAGTTCTTC. Full variable domain (missing parts from reference TRBV7-9 and TRBJ2-1): DTGVSQNPRHKITKRGQNVTFRCDPISEHNRLYWYRQTLGQGPEFLTYFQNEAQLEKSRLLSDRFSAERPKGSFSTLEIQRTEQGDSAMYLCASSPPQADEQFFGPGTRLTVL.

In its sample, this clonotype was seen a few times. The V gene is TRBV12-3 or TRBV12-4, the J gene TRBJ1-4; a weak D match, TRBD1 (5 bases). Trimming left V 4 bases short and J 6 bases short, with 21 bases between. CDR3 length: 17 amino acids. Here the CDR3 DNA reads TGTGCCAGCAGTTACCGGGACCCTGCCAGGCCGGATGAAAAACTGTTTTTT. It yields the protein CASSYRDPARPDEKLFF.

This clonotype came up a few times. The chain couples TRBV28 to TRBJ1-1, with TRBD1 matching over 11 bases. The CDR3 contains 16 residues. J was trimmed by 6 bases and V by 5 bases; bases with no gene match: 11. Germline lookup yields CDR1 MDHEN and CDR2 SYDVKM. DNA of the CDR3: TGTGCCAGCAGTCATGGACAGGGGGCAATTCTGGCTGAAGCTTTCTTT. Its protein is CASSHGQGAILAEAFF.

V and J are TRBV5-5 and TRBJ1-2, with TRBD1 as a possible D gene (5 bases). The CDR3 totals 15 residues. V lost 5 bases to trimming and J lost 4 bases, with 18 bases between them. Germline lookup yields CDR1 SGHKS and CDR2 YYEKEE (reference sequence). The CDR3 DNA reads as TGTGCCAGCAGTTTCTTCAACCGGGGCCTCTATGGCTACACCTTC. Its protein product is CASSFFNRGLYGYTF.

J is TRBJ2-7 and V is TRBV10-2; TRBD2 might be the D (5 bases). Per the germline V gene, CDR1 is WSHSY and CDR2 is SAAADI. This CDR3 has 14 amino acids. The V gene lost 6 bases and the J gene lost 4 bases, with 16 bases spanning the gap. As DNA, the CDR3 is TGCGCCAGCAGCCAACGCGCGGGTGTTTACGAGCAGTACTTC. This encodes CASSQRAGVYEQYF.

The V call is TRBV5-1, the J call TRBJ2-1, with 10 bases identical to TRBD2. Germline V lookup: CDR1 SGHRS, CDR2 YFSETQ. The V gene end was trimmed by 2 bases and the J gene end by 7 bases; junction bases not matched to a gene: 12. The CDR3 length is 17 residues. In nucleotides, the CDR3 is TGCGCCAGCAGCTTAGGTAGCGGGGGGCCATCCTGGAATGAGCAGTTCTTC. This gives the protein CASSLGSGGPSWNEQFF.

The chain joins TRBV29-1 to TRBJ2-4; 10 bases are shared with TRBD1. Trimming at V came to 7 bases and at J to 4 bases, leaving 7 bases not matched to a gene. There are 14 residues in the CDR3. Germline V gene lookup returns CDR1 SQVTM and CDR2 ANQGSEA. The CDR3 spells CSATGQGNKNIQYF. The CDR3 DNA reads TGCAGCGCCACGGGACAGGGGAATAAAAACATTCAGTACTTC.

This clonotype was counted a few times. This rearrangement joins TRBV6-2 or TRBV6-3 to TRBJ2-2, with unresolved D. Germline CDR1 reads MNHEY; CDR2 reads SVGEGT. The CDR3 covers 17 residues. V was trimmed by 2 bases and J by 0 bases, leaving 13 bases between them. CDR3 region: CASSYPRLETNTGELFF. In DNA, the CDR3 is TGTGCCAGCAGTTACCCTCGATTGGAAACGAACACCGGGGAGCTGTTTTTT.

The rearrangement uses TRBV10-2 and TRBJ1-5, with 9 bases fitting TRBD1. Germline V gene data show CDR1 as WSHSY and CDR2 as SAAADI. J gave up 0 bases and V 2 bases, and 17 bases lay outside the gene matches. The CDR3 has 21 residues. The CDR3 region is CASSEDSLGTGTAFSNQPQHF. The CDR3 DNA sequence: TGCGCCAGCAGTGAGGATTCCCTCGGGACAGGGACCGCCTTTAGCAATCAGCCCCAGCATTTT.

This clonotype was seen many times. The V and J genes are TRBV7-9 and TRBJ2-6; D is ambiguous. The V gene lost 4 bases and the J gene lost 3 bases, with 19 bases spanning the gap. Germline assignment: CDR1 SEHNR and CDR2 FQNEAQ (reference sequence). The CDR3 totals 18 residues. CDR3 DNA sequence: TGTGCCAGCAGCTCTGAGCCCGGAGCGCCGCGTGGGGCCAACGTCCTGACTTTC. The encoded protein is CASSSEPGAPRGANVLTF.

In this sample, this clonotype turned up a few times. The rearrangement links TRBV7-9 to TRBJ2-7, with TRBD1 as a possible D gene (7 bases). V gave up 5 bases and J gave up 2 bases, with 13 bases separating them. This CDR3 spans 14 amino acids. CDR1 is SEHNR and CDR2 is FQNEAQ in the germline V gene (reference sequence). The CDR3 nucleotides read TGTGCCAGCAGCCCAGGGGGGTTTCCCTACGAGCAGTACTTC. Translation gives CASSPGGFPYEQYF.

This chain links TRBV7-6 with TRBJ1-1, with 7 bases fitting TRBD1. The CDR3 is 15 residues long. Germline values: CDR1 SGHVS, CDR2 FNYEAQ. The trim removed 4 bases at V and 1 base at J, leaving 6 bases unmatched. CDR3 sequence reads: CASSSSTGRNTEAFF. Written as DNA, the CDR3 is TGTGCCAGCAGCTCCTCGACAGGGCGGAACACTGAAGCTTTCTTT.

In nucleotides, the CDR3 is TGTGCCAGCAGTTCTTTTGAGGCCGGGGAGCTGTTTTTT. Its translation: CASSSFEAGELFF. The chain links TRBV27 to TRBJ2-2; D is ambiguous. The length of the CDR3 is 13 residues. CDR1 and CDR2 (germline): MNHEY, SMNVEV (reference sequence). With 4 bases removed from V and 6 bases from J, the gap between germline ends came to 9 bases.

This clonotype occurred a few times. The chain uses TRBV29-1 and TRBJ1-2; TRBD1 agrees at 7 bases. Trimming cost V 5 bases and J 2 bases; bases outside gene matches: 5. Germline-derived CDR1 and CDR2 are SQVTM and ANQGSEA. The CDR3 has 13 amino acids. The CDR3 spells CSVPGQINYGYTF. The CDR3 nucleotides read TGCAGCGTTCCGGGACAGATCAACTATGGCTACACCTTC.

The gene calls are TRBV19 and TRBJ1-1; no reliable D call. V was trimmed by 9 bases and J by 2 bases, leaving 10 bases between them. Per the germline V gene, CDR1 is LNHDA and CDR2 is SQIVND (reference sequence). The CDR3 is 12 amino acids. CDR3 in amino acids: CASQGINTEAFF. CDR3 coding DNA: TGTGCCAGCCAAGGGATTAACACTGAAGCTTTCTTT.

This clonotype has more than one count but fewer than ten. The chain uses TRBV28 and TRBJ2-5, with 7 bases lining up with TRBD2. Looked up from germline, CDR1 is MDHEN and CDR2 is SYDVKM. The CDR3 is made up of 14 amino acids. V lost 1 base to trimming and J lost 4 bases; unmatched junction nucleotides: 3. CDR3 sequence (DNA): TGTGCCAGCAGTTTATCGCCGGGGGGAGAGACCCAGTACTTC. Translation gives CASSLSPGGETQYF. Based on the CDR3 plus reference TRBV28 and TRBJ2-5, the full variable domain is DVKVTQSSRYLVKRTGEKVFLECVQDMDHENMFWYRQDPGLGLRLIYFSYDVKMKEKGDIPEGYSVSREKKERFSLILESASTNQTSMYLCASSLSPGGETQYFGPGTRLLVL.

As to this clonotype: A much more abundant neighbour one base away suggests this may be a read error. The chain uses TRBV7-9 and TRBJ1-1; 7 bases agree with TRBD1. The CDR3 is 14 amino acids. The junction had 5 bases not matched to a gene; V was cut back by 1 base and J by 6 bases. The germline V gene has CDR1 SEHNR and CDR2 FQNEAQ (reference sequence). The CDR3 nucleotides read TGTGCCAGCAGCTTAGGGGACAGAAACGCTGAAGCTTTCTTT. Translated: CASSLGDRNAEAFF.